The clone carrying this T cell receptor (beta chain) is a singleton in its sample. Assay used: immunoSEQ multiplex PCR; TCRdb lists only in-frame clones, some missing. Counted here are tens of thousands of clones, roughly 88% occurring once; the ten biggest clones make up under 5%. With 6 bases clipped from V and 0 bases from J, the junction kept 7 bases outside the gene matches. In germline, CDR1 is KGHDR, CDR2 SFDVKD. This CDR3 region has 17 residues. This sample was taken from a study of T cell responses to AZD1222 COVID-19 vaccine. The V and J genes are TRBV24-1 and TRBJ1-5; 10 bases align to TRBD1. This material consisted of peripheral blood, taken on day 0 of MenACWY control vaccination. The sequence derives from an adult in good health. CDR3: CATSPNDRGLSNQPQHF. The DNA for the CDR3 is TGTGCCACCAGTCCAAACGACAGGGGGCTTAGCAATCAGCCCCAGCATTTT.